The clone carrying this T cell receptor beta chain was detected many times. V was shortened by 3 bases and J by 4 bases, with 13 bases between the two germline ends. The germline CDR1 and CDR2 sequences are SGHRS and YFSETQ. The CDR3 loop spans 14 amino acids. This sample was included in a study of T cells in Graves' hyperthyroidism and ophthalmopathy. Fresh peripheral blood, about 9.6 ml, yielded the PBMCs. TCR beta CDR3 regions were amplified from RNA transcripts. TCR CDR3 regions were first amplified by RT-PCR with HTBI primers. TCRdb re-called the multiplex PCR reads with MiXCR, one entry per CDR3 protein. The repertoire holds under 400,000 distinct CDR3 sequences, with approximately 14% as singletons.

The receptor was isolated from a young woman with Graves' hyperthyroidism that later progressed to Graves' ophthalmopathy. This sequence joins TRBV5-1 and TRBJ2-5, with TRBD2 as a possible D gene (6 bases). The source material was blood. The CDR3 bases are TGCGCCAGCAGCTCGGGCCCGGGACTAGAGACCCAGTACTTC. It encodes CASSSGPGLETQYF. The full variable domain, in which reference TRBV5-1 and TRBJ2-5 provide the parts outside the CDR3, is KAGVTQTPRYLIKTRGQQVTLSCSPISGHRSVSWYQQTPGQGLQFLFEYFSETQRNKGNFPGRFSGRQFSNSRSEMNVSTLELGDSALYLCASSSGPGLETQYFGPGTRLLVL.